This TCR beta chain emerged from a study of T cells after yellow fever vaccination. V was cut by 3 bases and J by 1 base, with 14 bases left in between. CDR3 length: 17 amino acids. Germline values: CDR1 SGHRS, CDR2 YFSETQ. Making TCR cDNA involved 5'RACE template switching, which added UMIs and a universal primer site. TCRdb reprocessed the 5' RACE reads with MiXCR, giving one entry per CDR3 protein. Here the sample spans more than 350,000 distinct CDR3 sequences, about 9.9% being singletons. The chain combines TRBV5-1 with TRBJ2-6; D call uncertain. The sequence derives from a man between 18 and 35 years old who received the YFV17D yellow fever vaccine. Sequencing was performed on PBMCs, taken on the day of the first yellow fever vaccination. This chain's CDR3 is CASSSMSGVSGANVLTF. The DNA for the CDR3 is TGCGCCAGCAGCTCGATGAGTGGGGTATCTGGGGCCAACGTCCTGACTTTC.